This is a list of T cell receptor beta chains from one sample in a study of blood T cell repertoires in COVID-19. The protocol was immunoSEQ multiplex PCR, while the TCRdb copy is restricted to in-frame clones and leaves out a portion. The sample contains approximately 300,000 clones, more than 80% of which appear only once. The material sequenced was peripheral blood. The receptors here all came from a woman in her twenties or thirties with COVID-19, enrolled during active disease. Both conserved end residues are part of each CDR3. A D gene is named only where the DNA matches it firmly. Only some rows state a clone size, as once, few, many or a class for expanded clones.

len	abundance	d_gene	j_gene	v_gene	CDR3aa	CDR3nt
15	NA	NA	TRBJ2-7	TRBV4-1	CASSQDFQATYEQYF	TGCGCCAGCAGCCAAGATTTCCAGGCGACCTACGAGCAGTACTTC
16	NA	NA	TRBJ2-7	TRBV28	CASSPQGTRSSYEQYF	TGTGCCAGCAGTCCCCAGGGGACAAGGAGCTCCTACGAGCAGTACTTC
13	NA	NA	TRBJ2-1	TRBV30	CAWTGGPYNEQFF	TGTGCCTGGACTGGCGGCCCCTACAATGAGCAGTTCTTC
17	once	NA	TRBJ1-4	TRBV11-2	CASSLDPVALRNEKLFF	TGTGCCAGCAGCTTAGATCCGGTAGCTTTAAGGAATGAAAAACTGTTTTTT
16	NA	NA	TRBJ2-7	TRBV27	CASSLGFSGLSYEQYF	TGTGCCAGCAGTTTAGGCTTCAGCGGGTTATCCTACGAGCAGTACTTC
12	NA	NA	TRBJ2-2	TRBV13	CASSLAGGELFF	TGTGCCAGCAGCTTAGCGGGCGGGGAGCTGTTTTTT
14	once	NA	TRBJ2-3	TRBV6-5	CASTPEPSTDTQYF	TGTGCCAGCACCCCAGAACCCAGCACAGATACGCAGTATTTT
18	NA	TRBD2	TRBJ2-3	TRBV9	CASSSTHASGFSTDTQYF	TGTGCCAGCAGCTCCACTCACGCTAGCGGATTTAGCACAGATACGCAGTATTTT
12	NA	NA	TRBJ2-7	TRBV16	CASSRTVDEQYF	TGTGCCAGCAGCAGGACAGTTGACGAGCAGTACTTC
12	NA	TRBD1	TRBJ1-2	TRBV5-6	CASSPGGYGYTF	TGTGCCAGCAGCCCAGGGGGGTATGGCTACACCTTC
15	NA	TRBD1	TRBJ2-6	TRBV11-2	CASSSQGAGANVLTF	TGTGCCAGCAGCTCTCAGGGGGCTGGGGCCAACGTCCTGACTTTC
15	once	TRBD2	TRBJ2-1	TRBV5-4	CASSLVLAGSGEQFF	TGTGCCAGCAGCTTGGTTCTAGCGGGATCCGGTGAGCAGTTCTTC
13	NA	TRBD1	TRBJ1-5	TRBV6-5	CASGGQRNQPQHF	TGTGCCAGCGGGGGACAGAGGAATCAGCCCCAGCATTTT
14	NA	NA	TRBJ1-5	TRBV28	CASRRGGANQPQHF	TGTGCCAGCAGACGGGGGGGGGCAAATCAGCCCCAGCATTTT
17	NA	TRBD1	TRBJ1-2	TRBV24-1	CATSDDRTGLEGYGYTF	TGTGCCACCAGTGATGACCGGACAGGCCTGGAGGGCTATGGCTACACCTTC
15	NA	NA	TRBJ1-3	TRBV7-9	CASRSTGYSGNTIYF	TGTGCCAGCAGATCCACAGGGTACTCTGGAAACACCATATATTTT
17	NA	TRBD1	TRBJ2-3	TRBV24-1	CATSDPGQGGFTDTQYF	TGTGCCACCAGTGACCCCGGACAGGGTGGATTCACAGATACGCAGTATTTT
16	NA	TRBD2	TRBJ2-3	TRBV9	CASSFREGPTTDTQYF	TGTGCCAGCAGCTTCCGGGAGGGGCCGACCACAGATACGCAGTATTTT
16	NA	TRBD2	TRBJ2-1	TRBV28	CASARLAASSYNEQFF	TGTGCCAGCGCAAGACTAGCGGCAAGCTCCTACAATGAGCAGTTCTTC
14	NA	NA	TRBJ1-2	TRBV7-2	CASSLARPDYGYTF	TGTGCCAGCAGCTTAGCGAGGCCCGACTATGGCTACACCTTC
17	NA	TRBD2	TRBJ2-7	TRBV7-9	CASSPGLAGVFLYEQYF	TGTGCCAGCAGCCCCGGACTAGCGGGAGTATTTCTCTACGAGCAGTACTTC
13	NA	NA	TRBJ1-1	TRBV12-3/TRBV12-4	CASRRRVGTEAFF	TGTGCCAGCAGACGCAGGGTGGGCACTGAAGCTTTCTTT
13	NA	TRBD1	TRBJ1-1	TRBV30	CAWSSGGSTEAFF	TGTGCCTGGAGTTCAGGGGGTTCCACTGAAGCTTTCTTT
13	NA	NA	TRBJ2-3	TRBV11-2	CASSLALTYTQYF	TGTGCCAGCAGCTTAGCACTAACTTATACGCAGTATTTT
8	NA	NA	TRBJ1-2	TRBV5-3	CASGGYTF	TGTGCCAGCGGTGGCTACACCTTC
14	NA	TRBD1	TRBJ1-6	TRBV6-5	CASRHGQGDSPLHF	TGTGCCAGCAGGCACGGACAGGGGGATTCACCCCTCCACTTT
14	NA	NA	TRBJ2-2	TRBV21-1	CASSIVSVTGELFF	TGTGCCAGCAGCATAGTATCCGTCACCGGGGAGCTGTTTTTT
14	NA	NA	TRBJ1-5	TRBV4-1	CASSQGGLSQPQHF	TGCGCCAGCAGCCAAGGGGGGCTCTCCCAGCCCCAGCATTTT
16	NA	TRBD2	TRBJ2-1	TRBV5-4	CASSDKTSGSDGEQFF	TGTGCCAGCAGCGATAAGACTAGCGGGAGTGATGGTGAGCAGTTCTTC
16	once	TRBD2	TRBJ2-5	TRBV4-1	CASSLGATSVQETQYF	TGCGCCAGCAGCCTAGGGGCGACTAGCGTCCAAGAGACCCAGTACTTC
12	NA	NA	TRBJ2-1	TRBV25-1	CASSVLGGEQFF	TGTGCCAGCAGTGTCCTAGGTGGTGAGCAGTTCTTC
16	few	NA	TRBJ1-1	TRBV2	CASSLTRETRNTEAFF	TGTGCCAGCAGCCTAACCCGGGAGACTCGTAACACTGAAGCTTTCTTT
13	NA	TRBD1	TRBJ1-1	TRBV28	CASRDRAEYVAFF	TGTGCTTCCCGGGACAGGGCGGAGTACGTAGCTTTCTTT
13	NA	NA	TRBJ1-2	TRBV7-8	CASSFLLRAGYTF	TGTGCCAGCAGTTTCCTACTTAGAGCTGGCTACACCTTC
16	NA	TRBD2	TRBJ2-3	TRBV5-4	CASSPTSGRVGDTQYF	TGTGCCAGCAGCCCTACTAGCGGGAGGGTAGGAGATACGCAGTATTTT
13	NA	TRBD2	TRBJ2-7	TRBV6-5	CASSLAAKYEQYF	TGTGCCAGCAGTCTAGCGGCTAAATACGAGCAGTACTTC
20	NA	TRBD2	TRBJ2-3	TRBV4-1	CASSQGRLAGGLNQGDTQYF	TGCGCCAGCAGCCAAGGACGACTAGCGGGAGGCCTAAATCAAGGGGACACGCAGTATTTT
16	NA	TRBD1	TRBJ2-2	TRBV28	CASRGLGTGRTGELFF	TGTGCCAGCAGAGGGCTAGGGACAGGGCGCACCGGGGAGCTGTTTTTT
15	NA	TRBD2	TRBJ2-2	TRBV10-3	CAISGVAGRTGELFF	TGTGCCATCAGTGGGGTAGCGGGACGCACCGGGGAGCTGTTTTTT
12	NA	NA	TRBJ2-3	TRBV30	CAWADSSDTQYF	TGTGCCTGGGCGGACTCCTCGGATACGCAGTATTTT
15	NA	NA	TRBJ1-1	TRBV2	CASSGGYQANTEAFF	TGTGCCAGCAGCGGAGGATACCAAGCGAACACTGAAGCTTTCTTT
14	NA	NA	TRBJ2-3	TRBV5-1	CASNTTILSNTQYF	TGCGCCAGCAATACCACCATACTCTCAAATACGCAGTATTTT
15	NA	NA	TRBJ1-5	TRBV9	CASSVDGWGNQPQHF	TGTGCCAGCAGCGTAGACGGGTGGGGCAATCAGCCCCAGCATTTT
12	NA	NA	TRBJ2-5	TRBV12-5	CASGSSEETQYF	TGTGCTAGTGGTTCGTCGGAAGAGACCCAGTACTTC
10	NA	NA	TRBJ2-3	TRBV3-1/TRBV3-2	CASGSDTQYF	TGTGCCAGCGGCAGTGATACGCAGTATTTT
15	NA	NA	TRBJ2-3	TRBV20-1	CSASFSGSSTDTQYF	TGCAGTGCTAGTTTTAGCGGATCTAGCACAGATACGCAGTATTTT
13	NA	NA	TRBJ2-1	TRBV4-3	CASSQILGNEQFF	TGCGCCAGCAGCCAGATACTAGGGAATGAGCAGTTCTTC
14	NA	TRBD1	TRBJ2-7	TRBV7-2	CASSRDRGDYEQYF	TGTGCCAGCTCCCGGGACAGGGGGGACTACGAGCAGTACTTC
15	NA	TRBD2	TRBJ2-3	TRBV27	CASSLLGLARRPQYF	TGTGCCAGCAGTTTATTGGGACTAGCGAGACGTCCGCAGTATTTT